This TCR beta chain came from a study of shared clonotypes between healthy human individuals. Deletions cut 3 bases from V and 4 bases from J, with 5 bases between. The CDR3 loop spans 12 amino acids. CDR1 is MNHNS and CDR2 is SASEGT in the germline V gene. General observations from the study: Sharing of clonotypes among donors was expected to vary with sequencing depth.

Generated by immunoSEQ multiplex PCR, the TCRdb table keeps only in-frame clones and is missing some. The sample includes about 510,000 clones, approximately 79% seen only once; the top ten take roughly 13%. Of note for this clone: Its antigen is undetermined.

Sample: PBMCs. The sequence was collected from a middle-aged woman in good health. Some clones in this sample may be carry-over from other donors' samples. The chain employs TRBV6-1 and TRBJ2-3; D uncertain. As DNA, the CDR3 is TGTGCCAGCAGTGATAGCCCAGATACGCAGTATTTT. This sequence encodes CASSDSPDTQYF.